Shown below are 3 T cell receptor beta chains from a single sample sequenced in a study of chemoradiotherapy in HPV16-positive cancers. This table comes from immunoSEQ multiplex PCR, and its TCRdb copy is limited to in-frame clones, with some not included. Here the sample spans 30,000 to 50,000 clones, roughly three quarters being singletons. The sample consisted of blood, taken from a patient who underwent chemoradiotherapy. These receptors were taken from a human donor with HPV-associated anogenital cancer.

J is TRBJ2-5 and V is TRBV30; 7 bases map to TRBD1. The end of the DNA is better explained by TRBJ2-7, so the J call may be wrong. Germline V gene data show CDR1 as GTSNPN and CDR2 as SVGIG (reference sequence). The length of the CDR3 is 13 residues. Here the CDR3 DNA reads TGTGCCTGGAGTTCGGACAGGTTCTACGAGCAGTACTTC. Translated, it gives CAWSSDRFYEQYF.

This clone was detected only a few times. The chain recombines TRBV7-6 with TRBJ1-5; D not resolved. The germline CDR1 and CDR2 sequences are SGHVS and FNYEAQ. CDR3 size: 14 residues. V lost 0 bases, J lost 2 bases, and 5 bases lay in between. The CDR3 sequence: CASSLAAGNQPQHF. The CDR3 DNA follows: TGTGCCAGCAGCTTAGCGGCAGGCAATCAGCCCCAGCATTTT.

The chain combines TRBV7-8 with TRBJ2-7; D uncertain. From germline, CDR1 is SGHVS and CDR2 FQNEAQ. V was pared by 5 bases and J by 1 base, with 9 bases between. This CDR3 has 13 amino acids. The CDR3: CASSPDGSYEQYF. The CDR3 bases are TGTGCCAGCAGCCCCGACGGGTCCTACGAGCAGTACTTC.